This record looks at one T cell receptor beta chain sequence and its context. These data are taken from a study of blood T cell repertoires in COVID-19. Background on the study: Whether acute or convalescent, the COVID-19 samples came from the United States, Italy and Spain.

Seattle participants joined during active infection and were tracked over time. Original methodology: By means of reference gene primer amplification, nucleated cell counts were estimated. Repertoires were generated with immunoSEQ multiplex PCR, while TCRdb's copy carries only in-frame clones and drops some. V, J and clone size were drawn from that table, and D and trimming were deduced from the DNA. The data show 65,000 to 90,000 clones, with 60% to 80% seen just once and about 2.1% held by the top ten. Per the germline V gene, CDR1 is MNHEY and CDR2 is SVGAGI. Trimming took 11 bases from V and 5 from J; bases not matched to a gene: 12. This CDR3 is 15 amino acids long.

Material: peripheral blood. This sequence was found in a man in his 70s with COVID-19, enrolled during active disease. The chain carries TRBV6-5 and TRBJ2-1; 10 positions agree with TRBD1. The CDR3 DNA is TGTGCCGGCTCGAAGGGGGGACAGGGGAACAATGAGCAGTTCTTC. This codes for CAGSKGGQGNNEQFF.